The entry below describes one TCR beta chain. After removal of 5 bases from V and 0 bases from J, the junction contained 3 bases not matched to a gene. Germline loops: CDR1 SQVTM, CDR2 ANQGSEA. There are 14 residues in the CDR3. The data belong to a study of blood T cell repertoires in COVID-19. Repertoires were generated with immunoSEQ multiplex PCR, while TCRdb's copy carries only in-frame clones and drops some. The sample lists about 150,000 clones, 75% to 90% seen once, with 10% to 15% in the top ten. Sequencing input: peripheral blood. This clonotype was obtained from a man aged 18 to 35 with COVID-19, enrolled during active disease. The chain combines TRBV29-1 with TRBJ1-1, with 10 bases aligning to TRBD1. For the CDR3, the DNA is TGCAGCGTTTGGGACAGGGGTTTGAACACTGAAGCTTTCTTT. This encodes CSVWDRGLNTEAFF.